Listed below are T cell receptor beta chains from one sample, sequenced in a study of blood T cell repertoires in COVID-19. Using immunoSEQ multiplex PCR, the repertoire was profiled, and TCRdb retains in-frame clones only, with some absent. The data contain about 220,000 clones, roughly four fifths of them singletons. Sequenced material: peripheral blood. The receptors come from a woman under 40 who had recovered from COVID-19. Both conserved end residues are part of each CDR3. The D gene is left open where the match is weak. A row's size may be missing; if present it is once, few, many or a size class.

TRBD1 TRBJ1-5 TRBV28 14 - CASSLGTGRQPQHF TGTGCCAGCAGTCTCGGGACAGGGAGGCAGCCCCAGCATTTT
- TRBJ2-1 TRBV9 18 - CASSPRDGILGPYNEQFF TGTGCCAGCAGCCCCCGTGACGGGATTTTAGGACCCTACAATGAGCAGTTCTTC
- TRBJ1-2 TRBV28 11 - CASSFPLGYTF TGTGCCAGCAGCTTCCCCCTGGGCTACACCTTC
- TRBJ2-3 TRBV24-1 18 - CATSDLHGHDLSTDTQYF TGTGCCACCAGTGATTTGCACGGACATGACTTAAGCACAGATACGCAGTATTTT
TRBD2 TRBJ2-1 TRBV5-1 14 - CASSPPSGYNEQFF TGCGCCAGCAGCCCCCCTAGCGGCTACAATGAGCAGTTCTTC
- TRBJ1-6 TRBV13 13 - CASSGPSNSPLHF TGTGCCAGCAGCGGCCCATCGAATTCACCCCTCCACTTT
- TRBJ1-2 TRBV27 14 - CASSLLRGANGYTF TGTGCCAGCAGTTTATTGCGGGGGGCGAATGGCTACACCTTC
- TRBJ1-1 TRBV5-1 15 - CASSFIERGTTEAFF TGCGCCAGCAGCTTTATCGAGCGGGGGACCACTGAAGCTTTCTTT
- TRBJ1-1 TRBV25-1 15 - CASSEPQQGNTEAFF TGTGCCAGCAGTGAACCTCAACAGGGAAACACTGAAGCTTTCTTT
- TRBJ2-1 TRBV7-6 15 - CASSLASGAFNEQFF TGTGCCAGCAGCTTAGCTAGCGGAGCATTCAATGAGCAGTTCTTC
TRBD1 TRBJ2-7 TRBV10-1 14 - CASSESWTGNEQYF TGCGCCAGCAGTGAGTCTTGGACAGGGAACGAGCAGTACTTC
- TRBJ1-3 TRBV30 15 - CAWSYQMISGNTIYF TGTGCCTGGAGTTATCAGATGATCTCTGGAAACACCATATATTTT
TRBD1 TRBJ2-1 TRBV10-3 14 - CAITRRDRANEQFF TGTGCCATCACCAGACGGGACAGGGCCAATGAGCAGTTCTTC
TRBD1 TRBJ1-2 TRBV3-1/TRBV3-2 16 - CASSPLDRVGHYGYTF TGTGCCAGCAGCCCCCTAGACAGGGTGGGTCACTATGGCTACACCTTC
TRBD1 TRBJ1-1 TRBV5-1 14 - CASSLGRGPNEAFF TGCGCCAGCAGCTTGGGGAGGGGGCCTAATGAAGCTTTCTTT
- TRBJ1-4 TRBV5-6 15 few CASSRIDEGYEKLFF TGTGCCAGCAGCCGGATAGACGAGGGTTATGAAAAACTGTTTTTT
- TRBJ2-7 TRBV6-5 13 - CASFKGETYEQYF TGTGCCAGCTTTAAAGGGGAAACCTACGAGCAGTACTTC
- TRBJ1-5 TRBV7-6 15 - CASSYSTGFNQPQHF TGTGCCAGCAGCTATAGTACAGGGTTTAATCAGCCCCAGCATTTT
TRBD1 TRBJ1-2 TRBV7-2 15 once CASSYRTGGAYGYTF TGTGCCAGCAGCTACCGGACAGGGGGCGCGTATGGCTACACCTTC
- TRBJ2-7 TRBV9 14 - CASSVDGRDYEQYF TGTGCCAGCAGCGTAGACGGCAGGGACTACGAGCAGTACTTC
- TRBJ2-1 TRBV27 15 - CASRPTSGSYNEQFF TGTGCCAGCAGACCCACCAGCGGGTCGTACAATGAGCAGTTCTTC
- TRBJ2-3 TRBV2 12 - CASSGQTDTQYF TGTGCCAGCAGCGGACAGACAGATACGCAGTATTTT
TRBD1 TRBJ1-5 TRBV5-8 15 - CASSLGTGENQPQHF TGTGCCAGCAGCTTGGGGACAGGGGAGAATCAGCCCCAGCATTTT
TRBD2 TRBJ2-7 TRBV7-2 14 - CASSPAGVSYEQYF TGTGCCAGCAGCCCGGCGGGGGTCTCCTACGAGCAGTACTTC
TRBD1 TRBJ2-2 TRBV6-6 17 - CASSQDTGDLGTGELFF TGTGCCAGCAGTCAGGATACAGGGGATTTAGGCACCGGGGAGCTGTTTTTT
TRBD2 TRBJ2-3 TRBV5-1 17 - CASSLGLIAGGGDTQYF TGCGCCAGCAGCTTGGGGCTGATTGCGGGAGGAGGAGATACGCAGTATTTT
- TRBJ1-6 TRBV7-2 14 - CASYQGSGNSPLHF TGTGCCAGCTATCAAGGGTCAGGGAATTCACCCCTCCACTTT